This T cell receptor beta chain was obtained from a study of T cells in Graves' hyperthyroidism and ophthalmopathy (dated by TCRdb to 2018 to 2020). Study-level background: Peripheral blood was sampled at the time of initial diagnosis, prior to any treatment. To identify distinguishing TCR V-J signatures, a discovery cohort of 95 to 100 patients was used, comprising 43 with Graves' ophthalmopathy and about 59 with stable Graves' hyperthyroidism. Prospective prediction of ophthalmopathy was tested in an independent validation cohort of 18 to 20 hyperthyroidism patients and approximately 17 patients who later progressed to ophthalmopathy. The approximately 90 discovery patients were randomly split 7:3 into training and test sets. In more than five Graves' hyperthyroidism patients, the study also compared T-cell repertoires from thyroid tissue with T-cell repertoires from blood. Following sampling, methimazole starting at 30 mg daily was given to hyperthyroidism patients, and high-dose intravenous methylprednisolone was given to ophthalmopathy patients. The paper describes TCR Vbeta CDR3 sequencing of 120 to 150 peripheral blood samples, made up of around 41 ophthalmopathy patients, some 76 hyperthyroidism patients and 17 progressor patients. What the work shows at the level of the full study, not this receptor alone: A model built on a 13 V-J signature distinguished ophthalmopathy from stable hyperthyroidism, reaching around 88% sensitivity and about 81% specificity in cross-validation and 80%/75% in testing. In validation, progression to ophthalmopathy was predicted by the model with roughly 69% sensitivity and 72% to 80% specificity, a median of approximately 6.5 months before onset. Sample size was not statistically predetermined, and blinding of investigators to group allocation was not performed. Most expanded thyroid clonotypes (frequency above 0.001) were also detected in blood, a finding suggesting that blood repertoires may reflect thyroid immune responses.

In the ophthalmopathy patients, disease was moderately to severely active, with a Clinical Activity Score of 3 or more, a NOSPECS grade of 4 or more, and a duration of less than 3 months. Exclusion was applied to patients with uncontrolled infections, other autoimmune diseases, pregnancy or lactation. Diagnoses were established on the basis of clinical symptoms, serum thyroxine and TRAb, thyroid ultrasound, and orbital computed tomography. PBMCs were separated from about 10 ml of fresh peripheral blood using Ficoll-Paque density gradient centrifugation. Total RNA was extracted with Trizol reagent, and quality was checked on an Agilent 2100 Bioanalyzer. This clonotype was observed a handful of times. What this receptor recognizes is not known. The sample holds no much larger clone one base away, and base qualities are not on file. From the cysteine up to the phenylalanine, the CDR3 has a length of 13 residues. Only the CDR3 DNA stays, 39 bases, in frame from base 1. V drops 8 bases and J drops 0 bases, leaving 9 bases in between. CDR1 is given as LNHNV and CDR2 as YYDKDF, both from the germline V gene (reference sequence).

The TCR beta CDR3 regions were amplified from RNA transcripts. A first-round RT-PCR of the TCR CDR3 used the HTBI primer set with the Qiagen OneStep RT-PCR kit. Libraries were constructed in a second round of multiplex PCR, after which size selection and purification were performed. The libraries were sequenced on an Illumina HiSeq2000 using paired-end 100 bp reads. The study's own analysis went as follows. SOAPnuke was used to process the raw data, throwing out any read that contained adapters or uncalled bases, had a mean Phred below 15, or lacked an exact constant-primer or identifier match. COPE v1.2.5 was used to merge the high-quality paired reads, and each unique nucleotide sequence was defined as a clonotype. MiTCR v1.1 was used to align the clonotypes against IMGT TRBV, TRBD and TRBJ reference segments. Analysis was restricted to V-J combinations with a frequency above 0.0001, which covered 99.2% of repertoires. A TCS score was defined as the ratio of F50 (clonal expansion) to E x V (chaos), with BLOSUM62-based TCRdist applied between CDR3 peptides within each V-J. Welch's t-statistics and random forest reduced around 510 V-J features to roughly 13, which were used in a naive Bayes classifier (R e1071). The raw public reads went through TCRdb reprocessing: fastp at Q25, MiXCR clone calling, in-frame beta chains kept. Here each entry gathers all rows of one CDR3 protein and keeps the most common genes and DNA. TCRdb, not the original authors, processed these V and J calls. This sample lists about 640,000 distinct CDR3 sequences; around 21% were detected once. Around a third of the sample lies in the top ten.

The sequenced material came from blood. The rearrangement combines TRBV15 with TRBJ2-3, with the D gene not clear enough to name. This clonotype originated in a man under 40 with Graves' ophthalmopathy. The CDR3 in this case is CATLEYSTDTQYF. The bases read TGTGCCACCCTGGAATACAGCACAGATACGCAGTATTTT.